This TCR beta chain was obtained from a study of T cell responses to AZD1222 COVID-19 vaccine listed by TCRdb under 2021. Study-level background: AZD1222 recipients with second doses at about 4 weeks or about 12 weeks were pooled, because spike-specific TCR depth and breadth did not differ between schedules. Trial participants were enrolled into age subgroups of 18-55, 56-69 and 70-plus years, which contained about 150, 28 and 57 TCR-sequenced participants, respectively. A total of 233 trial participants underwent TCR sequencing, of whom about 210 had received two doses of AZD1222 and some 26 had received two doses of the MenACWY control vaccine. Results and caveats for the whole study, not just this receptor: Because no samples from the day 14 peak response were available, repertoires could be characterized only after the peak T cell response. The 56-69-year group was small, and its depth increase did not reach significance, likely because of low power. Nearly half of unique spike-specific TCRs reportedly recognized epitopes outside regions mutated in the B.1.351 and B.1.1.7 variants. The vaccine-associated CD4 TCRs covered the entire spike protein, and the dominant responses fell in regions 160-218 and 743-854. Conclusions about previously exposed vaccinees are limited because only six or seven AZD1222 recipients were SARS-CoV-2 seropositive at baseline. Spike-specific TCR breadth and depth rose significantly after two AZD1222 doses compared with day 0 and with MenACWY recipients. Participants were mostly white British, with more females than males. The authors suggested clonal diversity may have been underestimated.

The CDR3 regions of human TCRbeta chains were subjected to immunosequencing. Processing in the source paper ran as follows. Repertoire TCRs were matched against a reference library of SARS-CoV-2-specific TCRs generated with the MIRA antigen-specificity platform. Breadth was defined as the fraction of unique TCRs that were SARS-CoV-2-associated. Depth was defined as the fraction of total T cells that were SARS-CoV-2-associated. Using the MIRA data, each spike-specific TCR was mapped to the spike region that the TCR reacts to and placed in a CD4 or CD8 class. Log10-transformed breadth and depth values were compared by one-way ANOVA with Sidak's multiple comparisons tests. Sourced from immuneACCESS, this table was stored by TCRdb with only in-frame sequences that have V and J called. A share of the clones is absent; for the studies checked, an unresolved V gene accounts for under half, and the remainder has no known explanation. V and J calls and clone size are given by that table; D and trimming were obtained from the DNA. This sample holds more than 150,000 clones; approximately 90% were observed only once. The top ten hold about 4.2% of the sample.

Ends trimmed: V by 6 bases, J by 3 bases; bases unmatched to a gene: 5. From the cysteine up to the phenylalanine, the CDR3 has a length of 13 residues. Only the CDR3 DNA is retained, 39 bases long and in frame from the first base. Taken from the germline V gene, the CDR1 and CDR2 loops are ENHRY and SYGVKD. In the case of this clone: Its recognized antigen is unknown. No base quality values were provided; no much bigger clone lies one nucleotide off.

The sample's time point label, in plain terms: baseline before first vaccination. Vaccinee samples were obtained from the UK trials COV001 and COV002, which included a single-blind randomized controlled phase 2/3 trial of AZD1222 (ChAdOx1 nCoV-19) in healthy adults. Trial participant PBMC samples were collected at day 0 and day 28 after the second dose for TCRbeta chain sequencing. The sequence derives from an adult in good health. This specimen consisted of peripheral blood, obtained on day 0 of AZD1222 vaccination. The chain links TRBV10-3 with TRBJ2-7; TRBD2 matches 7 bases in the middle. Here the CDR3 is given as CAISPRDYYEQYF. The DNA sequence follows: TGTGCCATCAGCCCCAGGGACTACTACGAGCAGTACTTC.